This T cell receptor (beta chain) was recorded in a study of beta chain features in type 1 diabetes. Expressed TCRB transcripts were sequenced after all isolated RNA was converted to cDNA. Sequencing was performed with immunoSEQ multiplex PCR; in TCRdb, only in-frame clones are kept and a portion is missing. Of 250,000 or so clones in the sample, approximately 13% were seen once. In the case of this clone: Its antigen is unknown.

CDR3 length: 16 residues. The germline V gene encodes CDR1 SGHRS and CDR2 YFSETQ. The V and J ends lost 2 bases and 5 bases, in that order; junction bases with no gene match: 9. Overall study findings and caveats: People with Type 1 diabetes carried modestly yet significantly shorter TCRB CDR3s in all four CD4+ subsets.

Sequenced: naive CD4+ T cells from blood. V and J are TRBV5-1 and TRBJ2-1; TRBD1 matches 8 bases. The TCR comes from a man aged 25 to 45 with type 1 diabetes. CDR3 nucleotide sequence: TGCGCCAGCAGCTTAGTAGGGACAGGAAACCACAATGAGCAGTTCTTC. This codes for CASSLVGTGNHNEQFF.